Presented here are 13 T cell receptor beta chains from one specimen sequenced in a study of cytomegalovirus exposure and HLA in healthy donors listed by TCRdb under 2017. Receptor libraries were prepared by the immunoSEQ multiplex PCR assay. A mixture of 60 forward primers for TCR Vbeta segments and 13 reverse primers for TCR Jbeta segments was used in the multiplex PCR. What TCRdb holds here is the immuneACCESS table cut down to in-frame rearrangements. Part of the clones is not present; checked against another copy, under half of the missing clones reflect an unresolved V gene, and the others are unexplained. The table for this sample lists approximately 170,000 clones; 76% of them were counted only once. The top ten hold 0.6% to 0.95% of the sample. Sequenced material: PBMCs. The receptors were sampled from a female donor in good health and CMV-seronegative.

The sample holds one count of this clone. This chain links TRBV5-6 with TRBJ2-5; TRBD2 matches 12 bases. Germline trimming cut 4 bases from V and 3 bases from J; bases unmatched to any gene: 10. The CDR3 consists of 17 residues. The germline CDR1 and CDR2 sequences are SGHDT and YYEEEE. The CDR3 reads CASSTKTSGGTEETQYF. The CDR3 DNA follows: TGTGCCAGCAGCACGAAGACTAGCGGGGGTACCGAAGAGACCCAGTACTTC.

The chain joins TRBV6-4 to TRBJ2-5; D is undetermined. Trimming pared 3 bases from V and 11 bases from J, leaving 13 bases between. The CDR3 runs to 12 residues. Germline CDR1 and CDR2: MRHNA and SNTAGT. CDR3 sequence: CASSETGMQQYF. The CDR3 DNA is TGTGCCAGCAGTGAGACGGGTATGCAGCAGTACTTC.

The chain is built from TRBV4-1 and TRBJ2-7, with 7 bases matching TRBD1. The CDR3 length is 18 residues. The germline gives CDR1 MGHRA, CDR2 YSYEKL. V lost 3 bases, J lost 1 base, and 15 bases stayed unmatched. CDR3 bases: TGCGCCAGCAGCCACGCGAGAGGGGGCAACCCCCTATCCTACGAGCAGTACTTC. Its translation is CASSHARGGNPLSYEQYF.

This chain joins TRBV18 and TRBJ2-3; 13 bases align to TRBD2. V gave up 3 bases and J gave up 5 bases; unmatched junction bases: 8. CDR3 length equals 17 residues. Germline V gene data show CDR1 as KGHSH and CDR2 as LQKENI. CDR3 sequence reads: CASSPGGLAGVGDTQYF. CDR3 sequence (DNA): TGTGCCAGCTCACCGGGCGGACTAGCGGGAGTAGGAGATACGCAGTATTTT.

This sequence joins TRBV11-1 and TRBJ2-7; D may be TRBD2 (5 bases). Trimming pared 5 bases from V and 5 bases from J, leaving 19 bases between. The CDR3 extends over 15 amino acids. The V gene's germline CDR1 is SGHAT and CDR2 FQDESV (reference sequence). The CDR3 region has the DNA TGTGCCAGCAGCCCAGCCCAGCGGAAAAGTCACGAGCAGTACTTC. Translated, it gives CASSPAQRKSHEQYF.

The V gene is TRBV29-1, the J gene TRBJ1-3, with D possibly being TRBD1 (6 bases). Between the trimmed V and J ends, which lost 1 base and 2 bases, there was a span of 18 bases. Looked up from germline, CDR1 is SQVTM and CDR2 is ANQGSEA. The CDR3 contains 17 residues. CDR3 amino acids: CSVEGGLKRPTGNTIYF. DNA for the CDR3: TGCAGCGTTGAAGGGGGGCTCAAGCGACCCACTGGAAACACCATATATTTT.

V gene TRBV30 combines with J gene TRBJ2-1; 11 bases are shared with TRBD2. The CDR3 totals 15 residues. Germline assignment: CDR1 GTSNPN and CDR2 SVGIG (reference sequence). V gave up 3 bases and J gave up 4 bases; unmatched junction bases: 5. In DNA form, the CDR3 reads TGTGCCTGGAGCCCGGGACTAGCGGAATACAATGAGCAGTTCTTC. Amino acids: CAWSPGLAEYNEQFF.

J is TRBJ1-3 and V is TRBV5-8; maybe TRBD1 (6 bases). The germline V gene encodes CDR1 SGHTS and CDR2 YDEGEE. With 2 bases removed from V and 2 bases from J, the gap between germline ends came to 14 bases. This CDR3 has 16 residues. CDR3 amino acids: CASSFLAGGPGNTIYF. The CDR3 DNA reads TGTGCCAGCAGCTTTCTCGCGGGGGGCCCTGGAAACACCATATATTTT.

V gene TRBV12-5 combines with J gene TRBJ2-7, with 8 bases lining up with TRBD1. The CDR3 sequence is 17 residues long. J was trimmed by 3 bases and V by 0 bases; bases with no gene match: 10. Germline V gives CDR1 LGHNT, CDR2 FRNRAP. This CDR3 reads CASGLVLGQGANYEQYF. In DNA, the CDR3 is TGTGCTAGTGGTTTGGTGCTCGGGCAGGGGGCGAACTACGAGCAGTACTTC. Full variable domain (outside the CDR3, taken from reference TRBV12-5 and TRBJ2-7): DARVTQTPRHKVTEMGQEVTMRCQPILGHNTVFWYRQTMMQGLELLAYFRNRAPLDDSGMPKDRFSAEMPDATLATLKIQPSEPRDSAVYFCASGLVLGQGANYEQYFGPGTRLTVT.

The CDR3 DNA is TGTGCCAGCAAAGGGGCAGGGGTCTACGAGCAGTACTTC. Its translation is CASKGAGVYEQYF. The chain carries TRBV6-5 and TRBJ2-7; perhaps TRBD1 as D (6 bases). Trimming shortened V by 7 bases and J by 3 bases, and 13 bases separated the two germline ends. The germline V gene has CDR1 MNHEY and CDR2 SVGAGI. The CDR3 covers 13 residues.

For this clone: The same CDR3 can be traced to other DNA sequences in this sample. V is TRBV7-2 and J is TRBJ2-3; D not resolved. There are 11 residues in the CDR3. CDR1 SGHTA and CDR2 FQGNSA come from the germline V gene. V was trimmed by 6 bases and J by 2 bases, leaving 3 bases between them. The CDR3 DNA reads TGTGCCAGCAGTCACACAGATACGCAGTATTTT. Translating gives CASSHTDTQYF.

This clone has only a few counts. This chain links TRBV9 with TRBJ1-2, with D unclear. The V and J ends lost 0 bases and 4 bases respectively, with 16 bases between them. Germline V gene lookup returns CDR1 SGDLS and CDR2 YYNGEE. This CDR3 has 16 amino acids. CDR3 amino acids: CASSVDPEGVSYGYTF. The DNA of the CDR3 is TGTGCCAGCAGCGTAGACCCCGAGGGCGTGAGCTATGGCTACACCTTC.

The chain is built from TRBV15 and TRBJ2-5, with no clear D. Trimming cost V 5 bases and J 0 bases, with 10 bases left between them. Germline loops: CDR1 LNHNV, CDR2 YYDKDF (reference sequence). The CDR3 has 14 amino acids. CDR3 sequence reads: CATSPGSHQETQYF. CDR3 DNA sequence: TGTGCCACCAGCCCCGGGTCACACCAAGAGACCCAGTACTTC.